This TCR beta chain was profiled in a study of T cell responses to AZD1222 COVID-19 vaccine. Study findings and constraints: Dominant at 160-218 and 743-854, vaccine-associated CD4 TCRs also spanned spike. Possibly, clonal diversity was underestimated; donors were largely white British and included more females. Spike-specific TCRs gained breadth and depth after people received two AZD1222 doses.

The method was immunoSEQ multiplex PCR; TCRdb's version includes in-frame clones alone and lacks a portion of them. The sample carries more than 75,000 clones, 80% to 95% recorded once. V lost 5 bases and J lost 7, with 18 bases in between. Germline V lookup: CDR1 MDHEN, CDR2 SYDVKM. This CDR3 spans 15 amino acids. Points on this clone: Its antigen is still unknown.

Pooled samples include second doses given at about 4 or 12 weeks. This TCR derives from an adult who received the AZD1222 COVID-19 vaccine. The chain recombines TRBV28 with TRBJ1-5; D is possibly TRBD1 (5 bases). Source: peripheral blood, taken 28 days after the second AZD1222 dose. CDR3 nucleotide sequence: TGTGCCAGCAGTCCCCTGGGCAGGGAGAGGCAGCCCCAGCATTTT. This sequence encodes CASSPLGRERQPQHF.